The sequence of this T cell receptor beta chain was determined in a study of early T cells in non-severe SARS-CoV-2 infection. Study overall: Unsorted whole blood bulk RNA was sequenced, with unpaired chains. Whole-study findings and limits: There was a bias toward anti-spike CD8 responses in VDJdb matching, which missed private and CD4 specificities.

A note on this clonotype: Its target is not known.

TCRdb called the 5' RACE reads again in MiXCR, with one record for every CDR3 protein. The sample holds 35,000 to 45,000 distinct CDR3 sequences, roughly 6.1% seen once. With 3 bases clipped from V and 5 bases from J, the junction kept 6 bases outside the gene matches. Germline V gives CDR1 LGHNA, CDR2 YSLEER. This CDR3 is 15 amino acids long. This material consisted of whole blood, taken at baseline. The receptor comes from an adult who was a healthcare worker with PCR-confirmed SARS-CoV-2 infection or an uninfected control (not recorded which). The chain links TRBV4-3 to TRBJ2-5, with 10 bases matching TRBD2. CDR3 coding DNA: TGCGCCAGCAGCCAGCAGCGGGGGGGCTCGGAGACCCAGTACTTC. Its translation is CASSQQRGGSETQYF.